Shown below are 21 T cell receptor beta chains from a single sample sequenced in a study of CD8+ T cells in alopecia areata. As the sequencing template, cDNA was produced by extracting RNA and reverse transcribing it. This table comes from immunoSEQ multiplex PCR, and its TCRdb copy is limited to in-frame clones, with some not included. This repertoire lists 270,000 or so clones without singletons; more than 1% sits in the top ten. A sort of pooled cutaneous lymph node cells used CD4, CD8alpha, NKG2D, NKG2ACE and other stains. Source material: CD4+ T cells sorted from a lymph node. These receptors were obtained from a C3H/HeJ mouse with alopecia areata. Strain haplotype (MHC): H2-k.

As to this clone: Mouse gene names apply. The CDR3 extends 4 residues past the end of the read, so its final part is completed from the germline J gene. The chain links TRBV5 to TRBJ2-2; 8 nucleotides line up with TRBD2. CDR1 and CDR2 from the germline V gene are LGHNA and YNLKQL (reference sequence). The CDR3 length is 14 residues. The junction had 2 bases not matched to a gene; V was cut back by 7 bases and J by 1 base. CDR3: CASTTGGNTGQLYF. Incomplete CDR3 DNA: TGTGCCAGCACCACTGGGGGAAACACCGGG.

This clone was observed a handful of times. Gene names and germline match the mouse. The read halts 4 residues ahead of the CDR3 end, with the missing end drawn from the germline J gene. This chain joins TRBV13-3 and TRBJ2-2; 10 nucleotides align to TRBD1. The CDR3 is 15 amino acids. With V trimmed by 4 bases and J by 3 bases, 3 bases remained unmatched. The germline CDR1 and CDR2 sequences are NNHDY and SYVADS. CDR3 DNA, as far as it was read: TGTGCCAGCAGTCGGGACAGGGGACACACCGGG. It translates to CASSRDRGHTG. The entire CDR3 protein reads CASSRDRGHTGQLYF.

As for this clone: With a much larger clone just one base away, this may be a read error. The germline and genes are mouse ones. The read halts 4 residues ahead of the CDR3 end, with the missing end drawn from the germline J gene. The chain joins TRBV13-2 to TRBJ2-1; TRBD1 matches at 8 bases. The junction had 2 bases not matched to a gene; V was cut back by 1 base and J by 5 bases. The CDR3 contains 14 residues. CDR1 and CDR2 from the germline V gene are NNHNN and SYGAGS (reference sequence). Incomplete CDR3 DNA: TGTGCCAGCGGTGATCCGGGACAGGATGCT. It yields the protein CASGDPGQDA. The CDR3, in full, reads CASGDPGQDAEQFF.

Note on this clone: Gene labels here are mouse ones. The CDR3 end is not reached by the read, which stops 3 residues before it; the germline J gene fills it in. The chain recombines TRBV5 with TRBJ1-6, with 7 positions matching TRBD1. TRBJ1-6 is placed among ORFs of uncertain function. CDR1 is LGHNA and CDR2 is YNLKQL in the germline V gene (reference sequence). With 6 bases clipped from V and 7 bases from J, the junction kept 6 bases outside the gene matches. This CDR3 contains 14 residues. This CDR3 reads CASSPDRANSPLYF. The sequenced part of the CDR3 DNA is TGTGCCAGCAGTCCCGACAGGGCCAATTCGCCC.

With regard to this clone: Gene and germline names: mouse. The read terminates 4 residues ahead of where the CDR3 ends, so the germline J gene completes it. The V gene is TRBV19, the J gene TRBJ2-1, with 10 bases matching TRBD1. The V gene's germline CDR1 is FNHDT and CDR2 SITEND (reference sequence). Trimming took 2 bases from V and 5 from J; bases not matched to a gene: 7. This CDR3 is built from 16 residues. The CDR3 bases that were read are TGTGCCAGCAGTATCCTTCCCGGGACAGGGGATGCT. It codes for CASSILPGTGDA. The complete CDR3 protein is CASSILPGTGDAEQFF. Drawing the rest from reference TRBV19 and TRBJ2-1, the complete variable domain is GGIITQTPKFLIGQEGQKLTLKCQQNFNHDTMYWYRQDSGKGLRLIYYSITENDLQKGDLSEGYDASREKKSSFSLTVTSAQKNEMAVFLCASSILPGTGDAEQFFGPGTRLTVL.

In this sample, this clone turned up a few times. Mouse names are used for the genes. With the read ending 4 residues before the CDR3 end, the germline J gene is used to fill in that end. This rearrangement joins TRBV13-2 to TRBJ1-1, with D tentatively TRBD1 (5 bases). Per the germline V gene, CDR1 is NNHNN and CDR2 is SYGAGS (reference sequence). The CDR3 contains 13 residues. The CDR3 sequence is CASGDAGRAEVFF. The part of the CDR3 DNA that was read is TGTGCCAGCGGTGATGCAGGGAGGGCA.

In this sample, this clone turned up a few times. The gene names here belong to mouse. The read terminates 4 residues before the CDR3 end, so the remaining end is supplied by the germline J gene. This chain links TRBV13-3 with TRBJ2-1; D may be TRBD1 (6 bases). CDR3 length: 13 residues. The V end lost 5 bases, the J end lost 3 bases, and 9 bases lay between the germline ends. Germline CDR1 and CDR2: NNHDY and SYVADS. Partial CDR3 DNA: TGTGCCAGCAGACAGGGTCCCTATGCT. Amino acids: CASRQGPYA. The CDR3, in full, reads CASRQGPYAEQFF.

Worth noting for this clone: Gene names denote mouse genes. CDR3 DNA (partial): TGTGCCAGCAGTGATACCTGGGGTTCCTAT. Translating gives CASSDTWGSY. The CDR3 as a whole reads CASSDTWGSYEQYF. The J gene is TRBJ2-7, the V gene TRBV13-3; a weak D match, TRBD2 (6 bases). The CDR3 end is not reached by the read, which stops 4 residues before it; the germline J gene fills it in. CDR1 and CDR2 (germline): NNHDY, SYVADS. Deletions cut 1 base from V and 1 base from J, with 9 bases between. The CDR3 has 14 residues.

In regard to this clone: Gene names and germline match the mouse. The observed sequence ends 4 residues before the CDR3 terminus, with the missing tail filled in from the germline J gene. The V call is TRBV17, the J call TRBJ2-1; the match to TRBD2 covers 12 bases. The CDR3 runs 16 residues. After removal of 5 bases from V and 3 bases from J, the junction contained 5 bases not matched to a gene. CDR1 and CDR2 from the germline V gene are MNHDT and YYDKIL. The CDR3 is CASSERLGGRYAEQFF. The CDR3 bases that were read are TGTGCTAGCAGTGAGAGACTGGGGGGGCGCTATGCT.

For this clone: The gene symbols are mouse symbols. The DNA read from the CDR3 is TGTGCCAGCAGTATGGCCGACAATGCT. Its translation: CASSMADNA. The whole CDR3 is CASSMADNAEQFF. The rearrangement links TRBV19 to TRBJ2-1; D remains unclear. The DNA ends 4 residues before the CDR3 does, and the rest of the CDR3 is filled in from the germline J gene. This CDR3 is 13 amino acids long. Per the germline V gene, CDR1 is FNHDT and CDR2 is SITEND (reference sequence). V gave up 2 bases and J gave up 5 bases, with 8 bases separating them.

Remarks on this clone: Gene names refer to mouse genes. Read coverage stops 4 residues before the CDR3 terminus; the germline J gene supplies the remainder. V usage is TRBV1 and J usage is TRBJ2-4; 8 positions agree with TRBD2. Germline-derived CDR1 and CDR2 are NSQYPW and LRSPGD (reference sequence). This CDR3 comprises 15 residues. The junction had 2 bases not matched to a gene; V was cut back by 3 bases and J by 0 bases. CDR3 in amino acids: CTCSAWGVSQNTLYF. Incomplete CDR3 DNA: TGCACCTGCAGTGCCTGGGGGGTTAGTCAAAAC.

This clone was counted between two and nine times. Genes and germline are mouse. The DNA ends 4 residues before the CDR3 does, and the rest of the CDR3 is filled in from the germline J gene. Other nucleotide sequences in the sample specify the same CDR3. This chain uses TRBV1 with TRBJ1-2; possible D gene TRBD1, 6 bases. This CDR3 contains 15 residues. V was cut by 3 bases and J by 0 bases, with 11 bases left in between. CDR1 and CDR2 (germline): NSQYPW, LRSPGD (reference sequence). Incomplete CDR3 DNA: TGCACCTGCAGTGCCCCGACAGGCGCAAACTCC. It translates to CTCSAPTGANS. The full-length CDR3 reads as CTCSAPTGANSDYTF.

This clone has only a few counts. The gene symbols are mouse symbols. The CDR3 end lies 4 residues beyond the end of the read and is filled in from the germline J gene. V is TRBV13-1 and J is TRBJ2-1, with TRBD2 identical over 12 bases. J gave up 5 bases and V 0 bases, and 0 bases lay outside the gene matches. From germline, CDR1 is NSHNY and CDR2 SYGAGN. The CDR3 is 15 amino acids. This CDR3 is CASSDGLGGHAEQFF. The CDR3 DNA, read in part, is TGTGCCAGCAGTGATGGACTGGGGGGGCATGCT.

Concerning this clone itself: Mouse germline and gene names are used. The CDR3 goes on 3 residues after the read ends, and that part is filled in from the germline J gene. The chain is built from TRBV19 and TRBJ1-6; 7 bases align to TRBD1. TRBJ1-6 is an ORF; its function is uncertain. The CDR3 runs 16 residues. CDR1 and CDR2 from the germline V gene are FNHDT and SITEND (reference sequence). V lost 0 bases and J lost 3; bases outside the gene matches: 3. CDR3 bases read: TGTGCCAGCAGTATAGCGGGGACAGACTATAATTCGCCC. Encoded protein: CASSIAGTDYNSP. The entire CDR3 protein reads CASSIAGTDYNSPLYF.

This clone was seen more than once but under ten times. Gene labels here are mouse ones. The read ends 4 residues before the CDR3 terminus; that terminus is restored from the germline J gene. The same CDR3 can be traced to other DNA sequences in this sample. This chain uses TRBV31 with TRBJ1-1; perhaps TRBD1 as D (6 bases). The CDR3 covers 13 residues. Germline V gene lookup returns CDR1 GKSSPN and CDR2 SITVG. V was cut by 0 bases and J by 2 bases, with 7 bases left in between. The covered CDR3 bases are TGTGCCTGGAGTCTACAGGGCAACACA. This encodes CAWSLQGNT. The CDR3, in full, reads CAWSLQGNTEVFF. Together with reference TRBV31 and TRBJ1-1, the CDR3 gives the full variable domain: AQTIHQWPVAEIKAVGSPLSLGCTIKGKSSPNLYWYWQATGGTLQQLFYSITVGQVESVVQLNLSASRPKDDQFILSTEKLLLSHSGFYLCAWSLQGNTEVFFGKGTRLTVV.

This clone was detected only a few times. Germline and genes here are mouse. The read ends 4 residues early relative to the CDR3; the germline J gene fills the gap. The rearrangement joins TRBV13-1 to TRBJ2-3; D possibly corresponds to TRBD2 (5 bases). The V end was cut by 0 bases, the J end by 2 bases, with 10 bases between. This CDR3 region has 15 residues. In germline, CDR1 is NSHNY, CDR2 SYGAGN. CDR3 DNA, as far as it was read: TGTGCCAGCAGTGATGGTGGGGTGACTGCAGAA. This encodes CASSDGGVTAE. The complete CDR3 protein is CASSDGGVTAETLYF.

There are a few counts of this clone. A much more abundant neighbour one base away suggests this may be a read error. Genes here carry mouse names. The CDR3 end falls 4 residues outside the read, so it is completed with the germline J gene. This rearrangement joins TRBV4 to TRBJ1-2, with 8 bases lining up with TRBD1. The CDR3 loop spans 14 amino acids. Germline V gene sequence: CDR1 LGHDT, CDR2 YNNKQL (reference sequence). Trimming removed 5 bases from V and 0 bases from J; junction bases left unmatched: 2. The chain's CDR3 is CASSDRGTNSDYTF. Partial CDR3 DNA: TGTGCCAGCAGCGACAGGGGAACAAACTCC.

This clone appeared many times. Genes here carry mouse names. Incomplete CDR3 DNA: TGTGCCAGCGGTGATTTGGGTTTCCAAGAC. Residues: CASGDLGFQD. The complete CDR3 reads CASGDLGFQDTQYF. The chain couples TRBV13-2 to TRBJ2-5; no reliable D call. The read is 4 residues too short to cover the CDR3 end, so that end is filled in from the germline J gene. The V gene's germline CDR1 is NNHNN and CDR2 SYGAGS (reference sequence). Between the trimmed V and J ends, which lost 1 base and 2 bases, there was a span of 8 bases. The CDR3 has 14 residues.

About this clone: Gene and germline names: mouse. The CDR3 extends 3 residues past the end of the read, so its final part is completed from the germline J gene. The rearrangement joins TRBV13-2 to TRBJ1-6; D may be TRBD1 (5 bases). TRBJ1-6 has ORF status, its function being uncertain. The CDR3 contains 14 residues. Germline V gives CDR1 NNHNN, CDR2 SYGAGS (reference sequence). V was clipped by 2 bases and J by 4 bases, with 7 bases between them. CDR3 protein: CASGERGYNSPLYF. Partial CDR3 DNA: TGTGCCAGCGGTGAAAGGGGATATAATTCGCCC.

This clone was found a few times. Mouse gene names apply. The read gets to within 4 residues of the CDR3 end, and the germline J gene fills in the rest. This chain links TRBV29 with TRBJ2-7; possibly TRBD1 for D (5 bases). Per germline, CDR1 MSHET and CDR2 SYDVDS. V was cut by 8 bases and J by 0 bases, with 14 bases left in between. The CDR3 has 14 amino acids. CDR3 sequence reads: CASHRAQGSYEQYF. The part of the CDR3 DNA that was read is TGTGCTAGCCACCGGGCCCAGGGCTCCTAT.

Worth noting for this clone: Gene and germline names: mouse. The read stops 4 residues short of the end of the CDR3; the missing end is completed from the germline J gene. The chain couples TRBV13-1 to TRBJ2-1; 8 bases are shared with TRBD2. There are 15 residues in the CDR3. The trim removed 4 bases at V and 3 bases at J, leaving 6 bases unmatched. CDR1 and CDR2 (germline): NSHNY, SYGAGN. The covered CDR3 bases are TGTGCCAGCAGTACCCGGGGGGGCGGCTATGCT. The encoded protein is CASSTRGGGYA. The full CDR3 is CASSTRGGGYAEQFF.